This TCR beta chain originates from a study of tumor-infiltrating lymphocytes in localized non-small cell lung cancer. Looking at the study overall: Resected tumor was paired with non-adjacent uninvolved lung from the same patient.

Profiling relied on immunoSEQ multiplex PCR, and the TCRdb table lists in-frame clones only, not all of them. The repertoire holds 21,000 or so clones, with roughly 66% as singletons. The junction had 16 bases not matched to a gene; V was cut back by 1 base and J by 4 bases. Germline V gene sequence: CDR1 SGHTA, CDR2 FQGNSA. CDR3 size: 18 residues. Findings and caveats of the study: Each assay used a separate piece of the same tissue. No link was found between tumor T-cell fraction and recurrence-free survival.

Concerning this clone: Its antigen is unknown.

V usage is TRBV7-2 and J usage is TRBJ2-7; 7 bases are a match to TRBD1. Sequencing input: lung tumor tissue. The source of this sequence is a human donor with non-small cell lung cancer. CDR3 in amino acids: CASSLGPILDRTPYEQYF. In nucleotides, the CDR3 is TGTGCCAGCAGCTTAGGCCCAATTTTGGACAGGACACCTTACGAGCAGTACTTC. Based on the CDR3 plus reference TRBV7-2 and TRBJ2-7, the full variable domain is GAGVSQSPSNKVTEKGKDVELRCDPISGHTALYWYRQSLGQGLEFLIYFQGNSAPDKSGLPSDRFSAERTGGSVSTLTIQRTQQEDSAVYLCASSLGPILDRTPYEQYFGPGTRLTVT.